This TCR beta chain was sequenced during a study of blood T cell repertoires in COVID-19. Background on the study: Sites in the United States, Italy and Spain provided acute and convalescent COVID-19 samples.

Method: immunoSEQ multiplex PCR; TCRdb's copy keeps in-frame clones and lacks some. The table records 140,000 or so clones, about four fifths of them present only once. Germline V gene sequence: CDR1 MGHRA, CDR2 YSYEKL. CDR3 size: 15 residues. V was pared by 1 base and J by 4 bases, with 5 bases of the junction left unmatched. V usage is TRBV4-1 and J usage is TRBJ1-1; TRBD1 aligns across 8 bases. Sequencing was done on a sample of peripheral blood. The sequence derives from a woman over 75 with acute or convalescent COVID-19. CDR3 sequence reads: CASSQVQGASTEAFF. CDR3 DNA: TGCGCCAGCAGCCAAGTTCAGGGGGCTAGCACTGAAGCTTTCTTT.